This T cell receptor (beta chain) emerged from a study of CD8 T cells in Susac syndrome. Random-hexamer reverse transcription was applied to about 0.5 to 1 ug RNA. Amplification of TCR beta CDR3 was carried out by immunoSEQ multiplex PCR, which covered 54 Vbeta and 13 Jbeta segments. Using its own MiXCR run on the immunoSEQ multiplex PCR reads, TCRdb lists one record per CDR3 protein. The repertoire holds roughly 200,000 distinct CDR3 sequences, approximately 96% seen once, with more than 0.09% in the top ten. The patients serving as multiple sclerosis controls were treatment-naive. They had stable or active relapsing-remitting disease and fulfilled revised McDonald criteria. This clonotype was observed a single time. This clonotype was sampled from a human donor with multiple sclerosis. The material sequenced was CD4+ T cells from PBMCs.

The CDR3 DNA sequence: TGTGCCAGCAGCTTAGTGACGGGACCGCTGAACACTGAAGCTTTCTTT. The encoded protein is CASSLVTGPLNTEAFF. The J gene is TRBJ1-1, the V gene TRBV7-9; possibly TRBD1 for D (5 bases). The V gene lost 1 base and the J gene lost 0 bases, with 12 bases spanning the gap. Per the germline V gene, CDR1 is SEHNR and CDR2 is FQNEAQ (reference sequence). The CDR3 totals 16 residues. Based on the CDR3 plus reference TRBV7-9 and TRBJ1-1, the full variable domain is DTGVSQNPRHKITKRGQNVTFRCDPISEHNRLYWYRQTLGQGPEFLTYFQNEAQLEKSRLLSDRFSAERPKGSFSTLEIQRTEQGDSAMYLCASSLVTGPLNTEAFFGQGTRLTVV.